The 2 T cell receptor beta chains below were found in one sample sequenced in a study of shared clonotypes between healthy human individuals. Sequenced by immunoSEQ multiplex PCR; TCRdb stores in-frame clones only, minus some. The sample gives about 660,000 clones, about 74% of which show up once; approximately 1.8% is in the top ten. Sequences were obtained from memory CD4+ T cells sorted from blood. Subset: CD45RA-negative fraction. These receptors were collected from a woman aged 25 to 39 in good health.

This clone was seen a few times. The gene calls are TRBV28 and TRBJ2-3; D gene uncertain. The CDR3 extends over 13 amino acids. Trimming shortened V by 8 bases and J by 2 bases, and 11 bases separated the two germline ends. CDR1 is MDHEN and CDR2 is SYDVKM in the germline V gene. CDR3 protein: CASLGKNTDTQYF. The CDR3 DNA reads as TGTGCCAGCCTGGGAAAGAACACAGATACGCAGTATTTT.

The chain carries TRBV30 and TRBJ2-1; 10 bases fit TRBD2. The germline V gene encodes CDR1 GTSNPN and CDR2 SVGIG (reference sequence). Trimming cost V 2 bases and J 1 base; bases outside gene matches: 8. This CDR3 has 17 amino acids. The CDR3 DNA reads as TGTGCCTGGAGTCGGGTAGCGGGAGGTTTTTCCTACAATGAGCAGTTCTTC. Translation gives CAWSRVAGGFSYNEQFF.